This entry lists 2 T cell receptor beta chains sequenced from one sample in a study of control samples from healthy donors and cancer patients. Sequencing was performed with immunoSEQ multiplex PCR; in TCRdb, only in-frame clones are kept and a portion is missing. Counted here are around 150,000 clones, roughly 90% occurring once; the ten biggest clones make up approximately 12%. What was sequenced was blood. The receptors were sampled from a man aged 25 to 40 in good health.

CDR3 sequence reads: CSASSGASGSYEQYF. The CDR3 DNA is TGCAGTGCTAGTTCGGGCGCTAGCGGGAGTTACGAGCAGTACTTC. This chain links TRBV20-1 with TRBJ2-7, with 10 bases aligning to TRBD2. Germline V gene lookup returns CDR1 DFQATT and CDR2 SNEGSKA (reference sequence). The CDR3 has 15 residues. The V and J ends lost 3 bases and 4 bases, in that order; junction bases with no gene match: 9.

In its sample, this clone was seen once. The CDR3 loop reads CASRTAYGYTF. The CDR3 nucleotides read TGTGCCAGCAGGACAGCCTATGGCTACACCTTC. The genes are TRBV6-5 and TRBJ1-2; TRBD1 is a possible D gene (5 bases). The CDR3 is 11 residues long. Trimming removed 6 bases at V and 4 bases at J, with 6 bases between. The germline CDR1 and CDR2 sequences are MNHEY and SVGAGI.